This T cell receptor beta chain was profiled in a study of OX40 agonist ivuxolimab in advanced cancers. TCRdb's table, derived via immunoSEQ multiplex PCR, lists solely in-frame clones and lacks some. The data show over 65,000 clones, roughly 85% seen once. V gave up 1 base and J gave up 7 bases, with 14 bases separating them. CDR1 is SSHAT and CDR2 is FNYEAQ in the germline V gene (reference sequence). The CDR3 covers 15 residues. V is TRBV7-7 and J is TRBJ2-1, with unresolved D. The TCR was taken from an adult with an advanced solid tumor such as melanoma, head and neck, liver or kidney cancer. Material: CD4+ or CD8+ T cells sorted from blood, obtained in a trial of the OX40 agonist ivuxolimab. The CDR3 protein is CASSLGGDRINEQFF. CDR3 DNA sequence: TGTGCCAGCAGCTTAGGTGGAGATCGTATTAATGAGCAGTTCTTC.